A single sample gave rise to the 4 T cell receptor beta chains below, sequenced in a study of blood T cell repertoires in COVID-19. Sequencing used immunoSEQ multiplex PCR; TCRdb keeps in-frame clones, though not all of them. The table lists 150,000 to 200,000 clones, around 87% of them singletons. The sequencing input was peripheral blood. The receptors here all came from a woman in her twenties or thirties with active or convalescent COVID-19.

The rearrangement links TRBV14 to TRBJ2-7, with TRBD2 matching over 7 bases. The trim removed 3 bases at V and 3 bases at J, leaving 8 bases unmatched. This CDR3 has 15 amino acids. CDR1 and CDR2 from the germline V gene are SGHDN and FVKESK. Here the CDR3 reads CASSQAKAGLYEQYF. The CDR3 DNA reads as TGTGCCAGCAGCCAGGCAAAAGCGGGGCTCTACGAGCAGTACTTC.

The chain is built from TRBV9 and TRBJ1-2, with no clear D. Germline V lookup: CDR1 SGDLS, CDR2 YYNGEE. The CDR3 has 14 amino acids. Trimming cost V 1 base and J 2 bases, with 9 bases left between them. The CDR3 DNA follows: TGTGCCAGCAGCGTAACGGGAGGAAACTATGGCTACACCTTC. Its protein product is CASSVTGGNYGYTF.

This clone appeared a single time. The chain has TRBV11-2 and TRBJ1-1; no clear D gene. Per germline, CDR1 SGHAT and CDR2 FQNNGV. This CDR3 is 13 amino acids long. V was shortened by 7 bases and J by 1 base, with 10 bases between the two germline ends. The CDR3 sequence is CASKATQNTEAFF. Here the CDR3 DNA reads TGTGCCAGCAAGGCGACACAGAACACTGAAGCTTTCTTT.

V gene TRBV7-9 combines with J gene TRBJ2-5, with D tentatively TRBD2 (6 bases). This CDR3 comprises 14 residues. V was cut by 3 bases and J by 5 bases, with 13 bases left in between. Germline V gene data show CDR1 as SEHNR and CDR2 as FQNEAQ (reference sequence). The CDR3 loop reads CASSFQGGGETQYF. CDR3 DNA sequence: TGTGCCAGCAGCTTCCAGGGAGGAGGGGAGACCCAGTACTTC.